The clone carrying this T cell receptor beta chain was observed many times. As handled by the study authors: The distant-metastasis classifier for papillary thyroid cancer was built from CDR3 differences across clinicopathological groups. TCRdb redid the clone calls on the PCR reads using MiXCR. The V and J calls and clone size come from TCRdb's table, not from the authors' own analysis. This table has about 70,000 clones, more than 15% appearing once. Per germline, CDR1 SGHTA and CDR2 FQGNSA. CDR3 length equals 18 residues. V was trimmed by 3 bases and J by 4 bases, leaving 22 bases between them. The data stem from a study of metastatic and nonmetastatic thyroid tumors. The wider study: The comparison covered peripheral blood and tumor or nodule tissue in malignant and benign thyroid patients.

No patient received treatment before thyroid surgery. The rearrangement joins TRBV7-2 to TRBJ2-1; a possible D gene is TRBD2 (7 bases). Sequenced sample: blood. This sequence was found in a female donor with papillary thyroid cancer or a benign thyroid nodule (not recorded which). Some clones in this sample may be carry-over from other donors' samples. This chain's CDR3 is CASSLGGGADGLYNEQFF. The CDR3 nucleotides read TGTGCCAGCAGCTTGGGCGGGGGCGCGGACGGATTATACAATGAGCAGTTCTTC.